Following are 10 T cell receptor beta chains from one sample sequenced in a study of blood T cell repertoires in COVID-19 (dated by TCRdb to the early 2020s). The receptor library was made with the immunoSEQ multiplex PCR assay. Entries here come from immuneACCESS through TCRdb and include only in-frame sequences with V and J called. Some clones fail to appear in such tables; in the studies checked, an unresolved V gene covers under half of the shortfall, and the cause of the remainder is unknown. The sample table holds roughly 240,000 clones, of which 84% were seen once. Of the sample, 2% to 2.5% falls within the top ten clones. The source material was peripheral blood. All receptors come from a man between 40 and 49 years old who had recovered from COVID-19.

This sequence joins TRBV6-5 and TRBJ2-5, with 7 bases aligning to TRBD1. Trimming took 4 bases from V and 0 from J; bases not matched to a gene: 8. The CDR3 covers 16 residues. CDR1 is MNHEY, CDR2 SVGAGI, per germline. In nucleotides, the CDR3 is TGTGCCAGCAGTTCCCGGGACAGTTGGTACCAAGAGACCCAGTACTTC. It yields the protein CASSSRDSWYQETQYF.

The chain's CDR3 is CASRLALGFGTPSSYNSPLHF. The CDR3 nucleotides read TGTGCAAGTCGCTTAGCGCTAGGGTTTGGGACACCGAGCTCCTATAATTCACCCCTCCACTTT. V is TRBV12-2 and J is TRBJ1-6; the table's D call, TRBD1, was not checked against the DNA. TRBV12-2 is a recognized pseudogene. The CDR3 length is 21 residues.

The genes are TRBV7-7 and TRBJ2-3; weak D call: TRBD2 (6 bases). CDR1 and CDR2 (germline): SSHAT, FNYEAQ (reference sequence). CDR3 length equals 14 residues. The germline V and J ends were trimmed by 6 bases and 6 bases, with 16 bases remaining between them. The CDR3 loop is CASSLGTPGDTQYF. DNA of the CDR3: TGTGCCAGCAGTCTCGGGACTCCTGGGGATACGCAGTATTTT.

The chain has TRBV7-9 and TRBJ2-1; 7 bases fit TRBD2. Losses at the gene ends were 5 bases for V and 15 bases for J; bases not matched to a gene: 10. The length of the CDR3 is 12 residues. Germline V gene lookup returns CDR1 SEHNR and CDR2 FQNEAQ (reference sequence). The CDR3 DNA follows: TGTGCCAGCAGCCCTCGACTAGCAGACCTGTTCTTC. Translation: CASSPRLADLFF.

The chain recombines TRBV9 with TRBJ2-3; D is ambiguous. CDR1 is SGDLS and CDR2 is YYNGEE in the germline V gene. V gave up 0 bases and J gave up 4 bases, with 9 bases separating them. This CDR3 has 14 residues. As DNA, the CDR3 is TGTGCCAGCAGCGTAGGAGTTTGGTCAGATACGCAGTATTTT. Its translation is CASSVGVWSDTQYF.

CDR3 in amino acids: CASRLAVAYNEQFF. The CDR3 DNA reads as TGTGCCAGTAGACTAGCGGTAGCCTACAATGAGCAGTTCTTC. The chain combines TRBV19 with TRBJ2-1; 8 nucleotides align to TRBD2. The trim removed 6 bases at V and 2 bases at J, leaving 3 bases unmatched. The V gene's germline CDR1 is LNHDA and CDR2 SQIVND (reference sequence). This CDR3 has 14 residues.

The CDR3 DNA reads TGTGCCAGCAGCGTGACAGAGGCTGAAGCTTTCTTT. It is translated as CASSVTEAEAFF. The rearrangement links TRBV5-6 to TRBJ1-1; maybe TRBD1 (5 bases). In germline, CDR1 is SGHDT, CDR2 YYEEEE. V was pared by 4 bases and J by 6 bases, with 10 bases between. The CDR3 loop spans 12 amino acids.

This chain uses TRBV21-1 with TRBJ2-4; the D segment call TRBD2 is taken from the table without a DNA check. TRBV21-1 is a listed pseudogene. This CDR3 region has 14 residues. CDR3 nucleotides: TGTGCCAGCCACGAGCCGGGGGCCAAAAACATTCAGTACTTC. The encoded protein is CASHEPGAKNIQYF.

This sequence joins TRBV19 and TRBJ1-1; D remains ambiguous. This CDR3 is built from 11 residues. CDR1 and CDR2 from the germline V gene are LNHDA and SQIVND (reference sequence). V lost 7 bases and J lost 3, with 6 bases in between. The CDR3 is CASILHTEAFF. The CDR3 DNA follows: TGTGCCAGTATCCTACACACTGAAGCTTTCTTT.

The chain employs TRBV6-6 and TRBJ2-1, with D possibly being TRBD1 (6 bases). This CDR3 has 15 amino acids. Germline assignment: CDR1 MNHNY and CDR2 SVGAGI (reference sequence). V was cut by 6 bases and J by 4 bases, with 16 bases left in between. CDR3 coding DNA: TGTGCCAGCAGCTTAAACTCAGGACAGTACAATGAGCAGTTCTTC. It codes for CASSLNSGQYNEQFF.